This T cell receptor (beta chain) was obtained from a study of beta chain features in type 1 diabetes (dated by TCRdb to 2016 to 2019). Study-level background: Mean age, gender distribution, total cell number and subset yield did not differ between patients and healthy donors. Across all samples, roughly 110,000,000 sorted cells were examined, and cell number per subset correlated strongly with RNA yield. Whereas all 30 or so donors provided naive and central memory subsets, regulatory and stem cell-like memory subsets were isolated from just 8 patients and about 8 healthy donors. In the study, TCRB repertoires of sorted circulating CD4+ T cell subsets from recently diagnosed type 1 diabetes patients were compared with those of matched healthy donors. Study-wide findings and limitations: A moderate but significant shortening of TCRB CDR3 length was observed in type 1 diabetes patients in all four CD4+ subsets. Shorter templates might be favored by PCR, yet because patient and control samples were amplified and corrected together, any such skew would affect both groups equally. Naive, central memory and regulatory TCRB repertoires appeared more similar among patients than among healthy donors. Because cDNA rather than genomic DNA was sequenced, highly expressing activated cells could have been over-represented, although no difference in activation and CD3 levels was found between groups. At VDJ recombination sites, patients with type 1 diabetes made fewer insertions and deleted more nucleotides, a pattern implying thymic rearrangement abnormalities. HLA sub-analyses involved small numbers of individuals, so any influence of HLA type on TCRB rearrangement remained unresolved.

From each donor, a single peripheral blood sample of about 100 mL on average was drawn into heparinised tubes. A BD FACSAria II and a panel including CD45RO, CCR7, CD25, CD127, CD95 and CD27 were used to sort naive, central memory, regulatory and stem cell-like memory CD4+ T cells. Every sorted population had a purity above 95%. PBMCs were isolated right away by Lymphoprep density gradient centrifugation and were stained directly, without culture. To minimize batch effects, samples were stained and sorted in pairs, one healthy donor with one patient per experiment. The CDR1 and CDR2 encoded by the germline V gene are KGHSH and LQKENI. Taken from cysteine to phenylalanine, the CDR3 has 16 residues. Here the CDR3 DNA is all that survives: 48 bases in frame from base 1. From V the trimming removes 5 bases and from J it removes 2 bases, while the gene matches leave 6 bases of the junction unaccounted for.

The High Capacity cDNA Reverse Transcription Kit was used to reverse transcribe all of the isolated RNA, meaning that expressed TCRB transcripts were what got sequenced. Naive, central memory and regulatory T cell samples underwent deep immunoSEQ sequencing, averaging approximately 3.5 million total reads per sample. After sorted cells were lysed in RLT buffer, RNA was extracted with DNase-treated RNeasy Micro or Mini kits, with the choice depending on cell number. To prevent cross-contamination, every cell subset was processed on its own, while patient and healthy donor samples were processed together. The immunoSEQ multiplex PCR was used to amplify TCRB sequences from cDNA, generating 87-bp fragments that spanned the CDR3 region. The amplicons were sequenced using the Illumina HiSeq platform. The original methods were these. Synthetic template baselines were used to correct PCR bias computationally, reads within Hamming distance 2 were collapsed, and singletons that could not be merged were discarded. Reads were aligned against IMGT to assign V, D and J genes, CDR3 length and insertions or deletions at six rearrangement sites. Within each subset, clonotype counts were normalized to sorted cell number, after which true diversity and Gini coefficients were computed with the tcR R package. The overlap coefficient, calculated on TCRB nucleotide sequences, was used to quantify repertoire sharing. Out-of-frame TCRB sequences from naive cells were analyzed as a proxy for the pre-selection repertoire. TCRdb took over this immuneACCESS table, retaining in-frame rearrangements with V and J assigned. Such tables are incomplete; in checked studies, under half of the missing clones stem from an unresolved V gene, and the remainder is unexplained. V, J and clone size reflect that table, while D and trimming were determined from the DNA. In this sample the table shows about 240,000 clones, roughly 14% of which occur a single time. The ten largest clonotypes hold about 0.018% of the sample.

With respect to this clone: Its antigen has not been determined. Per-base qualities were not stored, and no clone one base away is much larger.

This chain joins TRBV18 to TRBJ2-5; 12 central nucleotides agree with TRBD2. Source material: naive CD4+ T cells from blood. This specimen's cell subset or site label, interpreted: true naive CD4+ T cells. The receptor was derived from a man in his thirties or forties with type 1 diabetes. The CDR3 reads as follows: CASSTTSGSGQETQYF. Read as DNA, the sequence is TGTGCCAGCTCAACGACTAGCGGGAGTGGGCAAGAGACCCAGTACTTC.